This TCR beta chain came from a study of T cells in Graves' hyperthyroidism and ophthalmopathy. Amplification of TCR beta CDR3 regions was performed using RNA transcripts as template. The study used the HTBI primer set for a first-round RT-PCR of the TCR CDR3. TCRdb passed the multiplex PCR reads through MiXCR, listing each CDR3 protein once. This sample has about 350,000 distinct CDR3 sequences, with around 13% found just once. CDR1 is DFQATT, CDR2 SNEGSKA, per germline (reference sequence). The V end was cut by 3 bases, the J end by 4 bases, with 13 bases between. CDR3 length equals 14 residues. The chain has TRBV20-1 and TRBJ2-1; no clear D. The origin of this receptor is a woman aged 30 to 39 with Graves' hyperthyroidism. Material: blood. The CDR3 DNA follows: TGCAGTGCTAGGCCTCCCCTCTCTTACAATGAGCAGTTCTTC. Residues: CSARPPLSYNEQFF.